A single sample gave rise to the 9 T cell receptor beta chains below, sequenced in a study of shared clonotypes between healthy human individuals. CD45RO-negative, CCR7-selected cells formed the naive CD8 fraction, which excluded terminally differentiated effector memory CD45RA+ cells. Profiled with immunoSEQ multiplex PCR; TCRdb holds only in-frame clones, not every one. The sample lists 800,000 to 950,000 clones, roughly 96% occurring once. Specimen: naive CD8+ T cells sorted from blood. All receptors come from a man younger than 40 in good health.

The V gene is TRBV5-6, the J gene TRBJ2-5, with unresolved D. The germline gives CDR1 SGHDT, CDR2 YYEEEE. There are 13 residues in the CDR3. Trimming removed 3 bases from V and 2 bases from J, with 8 bases in between. CDR3 DNA sequence: TGTGCCAGCAGCTCAAGACCTCAAGAGACCCAGTACTTC. The encoded protein is CASSSRPQETQYF.

Points on this clone: At the DNA level, this CDR3 is encoded by other sequences in the same sample as well. This chain links TRBV7-2 with TRBJ2-2; D is unclear. The germline V and J ends were trimmed by 1 base and 1 base, with 4 bases remaining between them. The germline V gene has CDR1 SGHTA and CDR2 FQGNSA. This CDR3 comprises 14 residues. DNA for the CDR3: TGTGCCAGCAGCTTAGGGGGGAACACCGGGGAGCTGTTTTTT. Translated: CASSLGGNTGELFF.

The chain combines TRBV4-1 with TRBJ2-2; 10 bases map to TRBD2. Per germline, CDR1 MGHRA and CDR2 YSYEKL. The V gene end was trimmed by 4 bases and the J gene end by 7 bases; junction bases not matched to a gene: 9. This CDR3 is 16 amino acids long. The CDR3 bases are TGCGCCAGCAGCCTGGAAGCGGGAGGGTATGACGGGGAGCTGTTTTTT. This gives the protein CASSLEAGGYDGELFF.

The chain is built from TRBV27 and TRBJ2-1, with 12 bases matching TRBD2. Germline V lookup: CDR1 MNHEY, CDR2 SMNVEV (reference sequence). CDR3 size: 16 residues. Trimming cost V 5 bases and J 4 bases; bases outside gene matches: 6. As DNA, the CDR3 is TGTGCCAGCAGTCCCGGACTAGCGGGATTGTACAATGAGCAGTTCTTC. It codes for CASSPGLAGLYNEQFF.

This clone was counted once. The V gene is TRBV28, the J gene TRBJ2-5; D is perhaps TRBD1 (8 bases). The CDR3 is 16 amino acids. V dropped 4 bases and J dropped 1 base, with 16 bases sitting between them. Germline V gene lookup returns CDR1 MDHEN and CDR2 SYDVKM. The CDR3, as DNA: TGTGCCAGCAGTTCCCGGACAGGGAGGGCCCAAGAGACCCAGTACTTC. Amino acid sequence: CASSSRTGRAQETQYF. The full variable domain, in which reference TRBV28 and TRBJ2-5 provide the parts outside the CDR3, is DVKVTQSSRYLVKRTGEKVFLECVQDMDHENMFWYRQDPGLGLRLIYFSYDVKMKEKGDIPEGYSVSREKKERFSLILESASTNQTSMYLCASSSRTGRAQETQYFGPGTRLLVL.

CDR3 residues: CASSQAGTSPQHF. The CDR3, as DNA: TGTGCCAGCAGCCAAGCCGGGACCAGTCCTCAGCATTTT. This chain joins TRBV14 and TRBJ1-5; D is perhaps TRBD1 (5 bases). The germline V gene encodes CDR1 SGHDN and CDR2 FVKESK. Trimming took off 1 base at V and 13 bases at J, with 14 bases between the two ends. The CDR3 totals 13 residues.

The V gene is TRBV5-6, the J gene TRBJ2-7; 7 nucleotides match TRBD2. This CDR3 is 16 amino acids long. Germline V gives CDR1 SGHDT, CDR2 YYEEEE. V shed 4 bases and J 0 bases; nucleotides not matched to a gene: 10. The CDR3 loop is CASSRMGGDPSYEQYF. The CDR3 bases are TGTGCCAGCAGCCGGATGGGGGGGGACCCCTCCTACGAGCAGTACTTC.

This chain links TRBV9 with TRBJ1-1; TRBD1 matches at 10 bases. The CDR3 has 15 amino acids. V trimming: 3 bases; J trimming: 3 bases; junction bases outside the gene matches: 5. CDR1 and CDR2 from the germline V gene are SGDLS and YYNGEE. The DNA of the CDR3 is TGTGCCAGCAGCGCACGACAGGGGGCGTACACTGAAGCTTTCTTT. Encoded protein: CASSARQGAYTEAFF.

V and J are TRBV7-9 and TRBJ2-7, with D possibly being TRBD2 (6 bases). This CDR3 spans 12 amino acids. V was trimmed by 11 bases and J by 4 bases, leaving 15 bases between them. The germline CDR1 and CDR2 sequences are SEHNR and FQNEAQ (reference sequence). Written as DNA, the CDR3 is TGTGCCCCCGGGAGAGCCGGGTACGAGCAGTACTTC. It codes for CAPGRAGYEQYF.